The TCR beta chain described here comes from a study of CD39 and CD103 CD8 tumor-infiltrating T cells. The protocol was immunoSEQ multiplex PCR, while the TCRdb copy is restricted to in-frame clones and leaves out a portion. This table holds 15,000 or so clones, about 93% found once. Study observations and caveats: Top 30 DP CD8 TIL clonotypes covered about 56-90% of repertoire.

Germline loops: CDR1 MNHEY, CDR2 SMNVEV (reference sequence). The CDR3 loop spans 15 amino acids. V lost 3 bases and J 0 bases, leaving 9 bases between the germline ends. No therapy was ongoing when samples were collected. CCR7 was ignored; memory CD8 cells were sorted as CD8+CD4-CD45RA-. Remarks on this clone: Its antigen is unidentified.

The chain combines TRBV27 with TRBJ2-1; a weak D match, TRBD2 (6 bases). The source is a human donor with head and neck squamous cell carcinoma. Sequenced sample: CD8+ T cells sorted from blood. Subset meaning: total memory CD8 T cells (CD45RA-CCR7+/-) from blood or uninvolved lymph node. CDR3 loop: CASSFGGNSYNEQFF. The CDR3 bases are TGTGCCAGCAGTTTCGGAGGGAACTCCTACAATGAGCAGTTCTTC.